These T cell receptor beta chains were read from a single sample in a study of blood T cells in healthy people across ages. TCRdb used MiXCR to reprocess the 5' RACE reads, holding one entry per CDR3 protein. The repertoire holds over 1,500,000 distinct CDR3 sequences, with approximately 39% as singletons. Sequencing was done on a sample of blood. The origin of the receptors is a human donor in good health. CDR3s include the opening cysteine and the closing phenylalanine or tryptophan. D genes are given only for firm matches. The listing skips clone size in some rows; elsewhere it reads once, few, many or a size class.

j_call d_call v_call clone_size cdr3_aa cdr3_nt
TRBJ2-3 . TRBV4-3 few CASSQVTDTDTQYF TGCGCCAGCAGCCAAGTCACGGACACAGATACGCAGTATTTT
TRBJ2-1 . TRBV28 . CASRGADTRGGEQFF TGTGCCAGTCGGGGGGCAGATACTAGGGGGGGTGAGCAGTTCTTC
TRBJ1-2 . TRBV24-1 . CATRGTLYGYTF TGTGCCACCAGGGGAACATTATATGGCTACACCTTC
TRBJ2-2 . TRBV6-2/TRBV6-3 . CASRYHTGLDPSGAGELFF TGTGCCAGCAGATATCACACAGGGTTGGATCCGTCGGGGGCCGGGGAGCTGTTTTTT
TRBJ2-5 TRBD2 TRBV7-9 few CASSLTSGLKETQYF TGTGCCAGCAGCTTGACTAGCGGGCTTAAAGAGACCCAGTACTTC
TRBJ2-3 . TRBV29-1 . CSVDLRGFSGTDTQYF TGCAGCGTTGATCTCCGGGGATTTTCGGGCACAGATACGCAGTATTTT
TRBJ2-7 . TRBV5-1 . CASSLGARLSYEQYF TGCGCCAGCAGCTTGGGGGCCCGTCTATCCTACGAGCAGTACTTC
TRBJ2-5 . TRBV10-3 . CAIRGDETQYF TGTGCCATCCGAGGAGACGAGACCCAGTACTTC
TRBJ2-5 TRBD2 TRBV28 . CASSLYQAGTQETQYF TGTGCCAGCAGTTTATATCAAGCGGGGACCCAAGAGACCCAGTACTTC
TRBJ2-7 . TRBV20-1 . CSARGQTGINEQYF TGCAGTGCTAGAGGACAAACAGGGATCAACGAGCAGTACTTC
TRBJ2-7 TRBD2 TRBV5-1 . CASSIPAGANNEQYF TGCGCCAGCTCGATCCCAGCGGGAGCGAACAATGAGCAGTACTTC
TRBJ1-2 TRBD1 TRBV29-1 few CSADRTGLAGYTF TGCAGCGCCGATAGGACAGGGTTGGCAGGCTACACCTTC
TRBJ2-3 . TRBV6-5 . CASKTDRRGTDTQYF TGTGCCAGCAAAACTGATCGCAGGGGCACAGATACGCAGTATTTT
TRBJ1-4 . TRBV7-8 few CASSLARLATNEKLFF TGTGCCAGCAGCTTAGCTAGGCTTGCAACTAATGAAAAACTGTTTTTT
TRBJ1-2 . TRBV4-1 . CASSQDPGENGYTF TGCGCCAGCAGCCAAGATCCAGGGGAAAACGGCTACACCTTC
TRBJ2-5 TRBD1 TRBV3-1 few CASRPAGGGETQYF TGTGCCAGCAGGCCTGCAGGGGGCGGAGAGACCCAGTACTTC
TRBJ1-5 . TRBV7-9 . CASSRDPRGSSGNQPQHF TGTGCCAGCAGCCGAGACCCCAGGGGCTCGAGTGGCAATCAGCCCCAGCATTTT
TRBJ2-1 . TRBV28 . CASSRTDWSDEQFF TGTGCCAGCAGTCGAACGGATTGGTCGGATGAGCAGTTCTTC
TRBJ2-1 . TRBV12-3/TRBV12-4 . CASSLHSGADEQFF TGTGCCAGCAGTTTACACAGCGGAGCCGATGAGCAGTTCTTC
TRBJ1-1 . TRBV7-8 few CASSLRRPGTEAFF TGTGCTAGCAGCTTACGTCGTCCCGGGACTGAAGCTTTCTTT
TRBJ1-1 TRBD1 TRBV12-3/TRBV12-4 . CASSFWTGGETFF TGTGCCAGCAGTTTCTGGACAGGAGGTGAAACTTTCTTT
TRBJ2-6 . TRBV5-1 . CASSLESSGGANVLTF TGCGCCAGCAGCTTGGAGAGTAGTGGTGGGGCCAACGTCCTGACTTTC
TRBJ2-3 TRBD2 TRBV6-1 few CASSHQNPIAGGSDTQYF TGTGCCAGCAGTCATCAGAACCCTATAGCGGGGGGTTCCGATACGCAGTATTTT
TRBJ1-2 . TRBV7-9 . CASSLGIPRTRQGYGYTF TGTGCCAGCAGCTTAGGGATCCCTAGGACCCGCCAAGGCTATGGCTACACCTTC
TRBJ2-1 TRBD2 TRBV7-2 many CASSSSGGTYNEQFF TGTGCCAGCAGTTCTAGCGGGGGAACCTACAATGAGCAGTTCTTC
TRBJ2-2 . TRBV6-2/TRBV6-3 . CASSYSQSHPLGELFF TGTGCCAGCAGTTACTCTCAAAGCCACCCACTCGGGGAGCTGTTTTTT
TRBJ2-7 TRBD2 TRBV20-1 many CSANPGLGGLEQYF TGCAGTGCCAACCCGGGACTAGGTGGACTCGAGCAGTACTTC
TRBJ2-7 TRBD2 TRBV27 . CASSLGVAGGFLSYEQYF TGTGCCAGCAGTTTAGGGGTAGCGGGGGGTTTTCTCTCCTACGAGCAGTACTTC
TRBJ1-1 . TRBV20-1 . CSAPRGGAFF TGCAGTGCCCCCCGGGGGGGAGCTTTCTTT
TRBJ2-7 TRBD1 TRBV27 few CASSFGLTGGYEQYF TGTGCCAGCAGTTTTGGATTGACAGGGGGTTACGAGCAGTACTTC
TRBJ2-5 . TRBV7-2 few CASSITQETQYF TGTGCCAGCAGCATCACACAAGAGACCCAGTACTTC
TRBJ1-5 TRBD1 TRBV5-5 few CANSPDGQGIQPQHF TGTGCCAACAGCCCAGATGGACAGGGCATTCAGCCCCAGCATTTT
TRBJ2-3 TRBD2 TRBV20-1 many CSARGGLATDTQYF TGCAGTGCTAGAGGGGGACTAGCGACAGATACGCAGTATTTT
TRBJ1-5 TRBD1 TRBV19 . CATSRDRVEPQHF TGTGCCACAAGTCGGGACAGGGTAGAGCCCCAGCATTTT
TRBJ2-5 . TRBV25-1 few CASIGGIQETQYF TGTGCCAGCATTGGGGGGATCCAAGAGACCCAGTACTTC
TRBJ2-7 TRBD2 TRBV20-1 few CSARDGEGRDEQYF TGCAGTGCTAGAGATGGAGAGGGGAGGGACGAGCAGTACTTC
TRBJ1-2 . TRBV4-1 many CASSQGTGRVYGYTF TGCGCCAGCAGCCAAGGAACAGGGCGCGTCTATGGCTACACCTTC
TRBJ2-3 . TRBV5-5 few CASSFQGQGTLSNQYF TGTGCCAGCAGCTTCCAAGGGCAAGGAACCCTAAGTAACCAGTATTTT
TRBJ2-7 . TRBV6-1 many CASSEADKNYEQYF TGTGCCAGCAGTGAAGCGGACAAAAACTACGAGCAGTACTTC
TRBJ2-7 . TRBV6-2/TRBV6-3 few CASSYPQRGSGPSYEQYF TGTGCCAGCAGTTACCCCCAGCGCGGATCAGGGCCCTCCTACGAGCAGTACTTC
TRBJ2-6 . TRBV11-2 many CASSLAGSGANVLTF TGCGCCAGCAGCTTGGCAGGCTCTGGGGCCAACGTCCTGACTTTC
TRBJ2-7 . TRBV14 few CASSQYAGGLEQYF TGTGCCAGCAGCCAATACGCAGGTGGACTCGAGCAGTACTTC
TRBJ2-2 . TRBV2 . CASTDRELFWSGELFF TGTGCCAGCACGGACCGTGAACTCTTCTGGTCCGGGGAGCTGTTTTTT
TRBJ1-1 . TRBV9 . CASSVDLGGAAFF TGTGCCAGCAGCGTAGATTTAGGAGGGGCAGCTTTCTTT
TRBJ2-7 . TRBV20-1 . CSASSGWSYEQYF TGCAGTGCTAGCTCGGGGTGGTCCTACGAGCAGTACTTC
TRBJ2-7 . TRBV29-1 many CSVVGGANEQYF TGCAGCGTTGTTGGTGGGGCCAACGAGCAGTACTTC
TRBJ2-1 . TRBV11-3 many CASSLGRNNEQFF TGTGCCAGCAGCTTAGGACGGAACAATGAGCAGTTCTTC
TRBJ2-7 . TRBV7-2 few CASSSPTAPLEQYF TGTGCCAGCAGCTCCCCGACAGCGCCCTTGGAGCAGTACTTC
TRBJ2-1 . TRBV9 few CASSGNNNEQFF TGTGCCAGCAGCGGAAATAACAATGAGCAGTTCTTC
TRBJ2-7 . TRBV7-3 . CASSPSWGDEQYF TGTGCCAGCAGCCCCAGTTGGGGGGACGAGCAGTACTTC
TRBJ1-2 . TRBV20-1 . CSARELGASVYYGYTF TGCAGTGCTAGAGAGCTGGGGGCGTCTGTTTACTATGGCTACACCTTC
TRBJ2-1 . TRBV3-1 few CASSQELGGAYNEQFF TGTGCCAGCAGCCAAGAACTTGGCGGGGCGTACAATGAGCAGTTCTTC
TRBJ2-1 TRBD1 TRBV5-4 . CASSPDRDRYNEQFF TGTGCCAGCAGCCCAGACAGGGATAGGTACAATGAGCAGTTCTTC
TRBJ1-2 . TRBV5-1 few CASSLGYAGTYGYTF TGCGCCAGCAGCTTGGGCTATGCGGGAACATATGGCTACACCTTC
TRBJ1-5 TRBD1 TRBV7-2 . CASSPTRTGRYFQPQHF TGTGCCAGCAGCCCTACACGGACAGGGCGTTATTTCCAGCCCCAGCATTTT